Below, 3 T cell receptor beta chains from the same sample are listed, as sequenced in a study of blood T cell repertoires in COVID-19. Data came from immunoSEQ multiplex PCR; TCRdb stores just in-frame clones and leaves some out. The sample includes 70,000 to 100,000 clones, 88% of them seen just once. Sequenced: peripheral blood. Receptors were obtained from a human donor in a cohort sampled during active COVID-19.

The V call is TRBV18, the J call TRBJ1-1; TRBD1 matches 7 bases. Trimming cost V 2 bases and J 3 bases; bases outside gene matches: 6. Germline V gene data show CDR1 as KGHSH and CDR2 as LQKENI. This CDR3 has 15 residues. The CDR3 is CASSPRTGQDTEAFF. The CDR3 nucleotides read TGTGCCAGCTCACCAAGGACAGGCCAGGACACTGAAGCTTTCTTT.

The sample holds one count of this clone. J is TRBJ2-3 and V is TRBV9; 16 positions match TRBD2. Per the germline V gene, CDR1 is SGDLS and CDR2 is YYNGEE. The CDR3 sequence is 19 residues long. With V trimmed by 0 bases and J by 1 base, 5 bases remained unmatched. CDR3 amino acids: CASSVDAGTSGRGTDTQYF. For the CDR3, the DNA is TGTGCCAGCAGCGTAGACGCCGGGACTAGCGGGAGGGGCACAGATACGCAGTATTTT.

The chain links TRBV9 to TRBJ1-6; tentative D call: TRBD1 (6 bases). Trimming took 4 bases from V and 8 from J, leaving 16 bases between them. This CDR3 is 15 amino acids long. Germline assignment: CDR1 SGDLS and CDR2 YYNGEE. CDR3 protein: CASSTSPGGDSPLHF. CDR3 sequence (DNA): TGTGCCAGCAGCACTAGCCCGGGGGGCGATTCACCCCTCCACTTT.